Below are 7 T cell receptor beta chains sequenced from a single sample in a study of blood T cell repertoires in COVID-19. Here immunoSEQ multiplex PCR was the method, and the copy in TCRdb shows in-frame clones only, minus some. This table holds approximately 83,000 clones, roughly 87% found once. Sequenced input: peripheral blood. Receptors originate from a man between 65 and 85 years old with acute or convalescent COVID-19.

The J gene is TRBJ1-2, the V gene TRBV28; the D gene is possibly TRBD1 (6 bases). V was pared by 6 bases and J by 2 bases, with 7 bases between. Per germline, CDR1 MDHEN and CDR2 SYDVKM. The CDR3 runs 12 residues. The CDR3 spells CASRTGNYGYTF. The CDR3 DNA sequence: TGTGCCAGCAGAACAGGGAACTATGGCTACACCTTC.

This clone has a single count. The J gene is TRBJ1-5, the V gene TRBV6-2 or TRBV6-3; the D gene is possibly TRBD1 (6 bases). From germline, CDR1 is MNHEY and CDR2 SVGEGT. V was cut by 2 bases and J by 0 bases, with 20 bases left in between. The CDR3 is 19 residues long. DNA for the CDR3: TGTGCCAGCAGTTACCCTGGCAGGGGAGCGTTAAATAGCAATCAGCCCCAGCATTTT. It codes for CASSYPGRGALNSNQPQHF.

The chain carries TRBV6-5 and TRBJ2-7; maybe TRBD1 (7 bases). Germline V gene lookup returns CDR1 MNHEY and CDR2 SVGAGI. The CDR3 spans 14 residues. V was pared by 6 bases and J by 9 bases, with 21 bases between. For the CDR3, the DNA is TGTGCCAGCAGGTATCCAGGGGGGACAGCCACGCAGTACTTC. Its protein is CASRYPGGTATQYF.

The chain is built from TRBV7-9 and TRBJ2-2; tentatively, D is TRBD2 (6 bases). The CDR3 has 15 residues. Between the trimmed V and J ends, which lost 4 bases and 3 bases, there was a span of 12 bases. Germline CDR1 SEHNR, CDR2 FQNEAQ (reference sequence). The CDR3 bases are TGTGCCAGCAGCTCACCCGGGACTTACACCGGGGAGCTGTTTTTT. It encodes CASSSPGTYTGELFF.

This clone was seen once. V is TRBV7-9 and J is TRBJ1-1, with D perhaps matching TRBD1 (6 bases). The CDR3 is 14 amino acids. Trimming cost V 7 bases and J 5 bases, with 17 bases left between them. CDR1 SEHNR and CDR2 FQNEAQ come from the germline V gene (reference sequence). This CDR3 reads CASKEQGFVTEAFF. The CDR3 DNA is TGTGCCAGCAAGGAACAGGGTTTCGTGACTGAAGCTTTCTTT.

The rearrangement links TRBV29-1 to TRBJ1-5, with D unresolved. The germline gives CDR1 SQVTM, CDR2 ANQGSEA. The CDR3 contains 12 residues. The V and J ends lost 4 bases and 6 bases respectively, with 10 bases between them. Here the CDR3 DNA reads TGCAGCGTTGGTCAGGAAAGTCAGCCCCAGCATTTT. It codes for CSVGQESQPQHF.

The rearrangement uses TRBV4-3 and TRBJ1-2; D perhaps matches TRBD1 (6 bases). Germline lookup yields CDR1 LGHNA and CDR2 YSLEER. Between the trimmed V and J ends, which lost 0 bases and 6 bases, there was a span of 11 bases. The CDR3 totals 14 residues. For the CDR3, the DNA is TGCGCCAGCAGCCAAGATAGTGCAGGGGATGGCTACACCTTC. This sequence encodes CASSQDSAGDGYTF.